This TCR beta chain is drawn from a study of identical twins (dated by TCRdb to the mid-2010s). Describing the broader study: To test whether fetal clonotypes persist, this study deep-sequenced TCR alpha and beta repertoires from monozygotic twins, from unrelated adults of various ages, and from cord blood. Replicate twin experiments were performed at different times using different library preparation protocols to rule out contamination. Summary of the overall study and its limitations: Abundant cord blood beta clonotypes carried fewer insertions; young adult naive repertoires showed a weaker similar trend, while memory repertoires showed none. In monozygotic twins, recombination models systematically underestimated out-of-frame TCR alpha sharing, but the models matched the sharing seen between unrelated individuals. Excess twin sharing in beta out-of-frame sequences was weaker because fewer shared sequences lowered the signal-to-noise ratio. Invariant T cells such as MAIT and iNKT could partly confound zero-insertion analyses, though diverse VJ usage argued against this for most clonotypes. Because the same donors could not be followed over many years, conclusions were based on cross-sectional statistical analysis. Compared with coincidental sharing between unrelated individuals, out-of-frame TCR alpha sequences shared between twins had an excess of sequences with low generation probability.

As to this clonotype: What this receptor recognizes is not known. No much larger clone exists at a distance of one base, and base qualities are not known.

All donors were healthy Caucasians. The twin cohort consisted of three pairs of female monozygotic twins, all aged 18 to 29 years. The RNA used for TCR libraries was isolated from peripheral blood mononuclear cells. To prepare the library, 5' RACE was applied. The listed sequencing device is Illumina HiSeq 2000. A universal primer binding site was introduced by template switching, and a unique molecular identifier was present in the final cDNA, enabling accurate counting of TCR cDNA molecules. Specific primers in the conserved constant-segment region were used to synthesize first-strand cDNA for TCR alpha and beta chains. To control for contamination, every cDNA library was double barcoded, receiving both a SMART-Mk sample barcode and Illumina barcodes. Two successive PCR steps introduced TruSeq adapter sequences along with Illumina sample barcodes. The TCR alpha and beta cDNA libraries were sequenced on the Illumina HiSeq platform using custom primers. The study's own analysis went as follows. Unique molecular identifiers were extracted from raw reads with MiGEC, and CDR3 positions were determined with MiXCR. For each individual, recombination models were inferred using an EM algorithm with the repgenHMM and IGoR tools. The analysis of shared clonotypes was done with the tcR package in R, with sharing normalized by the product of cloneset sizes. To study raw recombination without the effects of thymic and clonal selection, out-of-frame nonproductive sequences were analyzed. TCRdb handled the public reads itself, with Q25 trimming in fastp and clone calling in MiXCR, and kept productive beta chains. CDR3 protein duplicates are merged, each entry listing the most common genes and DNA. The V and J calls were not made by the authors but by TCRdb's processing. The sample table lists 690,000 or so distinct CDR3 sequences, less than 10% of them with a count of one. The top ten constitute approximately 0.94% of the sample.

The same data also went into a second study, on yellow fever vaccine responses in identical twins. The other study reports the following: The T cell response to vaccination in identical twins was reported by the authors to appear partly convergent and partly personalized. In the study, vaccine-responding T cell clones were precisely tracked in identical twins.

What was sequenced was PBMCs. The clonotype originates from a woman between 18 and 30 years old in good health.

The nucleotide sequence is TGTGCCAGCAGCGTAGGGATTAGCTTAAGCACAGATACGCAGTATTTT. Its amino acids are CASSVGISLSTDTQYF. Here the chain combines TRBV9 and TRBJ2-3; the D gene is not confidently resolved. The germline V gene supplies CDR1 SGDLS and CDR2 YYNGEE. The CDR3 contains 16 residues, cysteine and phenylalanine counted. The read is trimmed to its CDR3 DNA, 48 bases read in frame from base 1. V loses 0 bases of germline sequence and J loses 0 bases, and the interval between the two ends is 11 bases.